This passage covers 14 T cell receptor beta chains from one sample sequenced in a study of T cell changes during pregnancy in multiple sclerosis. Clones were sequenced by immunoSEQ multiplex PCR, and TCRdb holds only the in-frame ones, with some missing. Among 100,000 or so clones listed, around 92% were seen once. The sample was peripheral blood, taken in the second trimester of pregnancy. These receptors were collected from a female donor with multiple sclerosis, enrolled in a pregnancy study.

V and J are TRBV6-1 and TRBJ1-2; TRBD1 aligns across 7 bases. The CDR3 contains 12 residues. Germline CDR1 is MNHNS and CDR2 is SASEGT. The junction had 4 bases not matched to a gene; V was cut back by 4 bases and J by 8 bases. Here the CDR3 DNA reads TGTGCCAGCAGTGTGACAGGGTCCGGCTACACCTTC. It is translated as CASSVTGSGYTF.

This chain links TRBV10-2 with TRBJ2-5, with D maybe TRBD2 (6 bases). The CDR3 consists of 14 residues. Germline-derived CDR1 and CDR2 are WSHSY and SAAADI. V gave up 2 bases and J gave up 4 bases, with 11 bases separating them. Written as DNA, the CDR3 is TGCGCCAGCAGTGAGATCGGGGGAGGAGAGACCCAGTACTTC. Amino acid sequence: CASSEIGGGETQYF.

The V gene is TRBV5-1, the J gene TRBJ2-1; 8 positions agree with TRBD2. The CDR3 has 15 residues. V was clipped by 4 bases and J by 0 bases; unmatched bases: 3. CDR1 SGHRS and CDR2 YFSETQ come from the germline V gene. Here the CDR3 reads CASSTSGSSYNEQFF. In nucleotides, the CDR3 is TGCGCCAGCAGCACGAGCGGGAGCTCCTACAATGAGCAGTTCTTC.

The rearrangement joins TRBV14 to TRBJ2-1; TRBD2 matches 7 bases. The J segment lost 10 bases and the V segment lost 2 bases, leaving 5 bases of the junction unmatched. The germline CDR1 and CDR2 sequences are SGHDN and FVKESK. The CDR3 has 13 amino acids. The CDR3 DNA reads as TGTGCCAGCAGCCAATCTGTCGGGGGGGAGCAGTTCTTC. This codes for CASSQSVGGEQFF.

This clone was detected a few times. The chain combines TRBV7-9 with TRBJ1-1; D is unresolved. Germline V CDR1 and CDR2: SEHNR, FQNEAQ (reference sequence). V dropped 6 bases and J dropped 3 bases, with 14 bases sitting between them. The CDR3 is 14 amino acids. DNA for the CDR3: TGTGCCAGCAGTTCCGCCCGGGTTGACACTGAAGCTTTCTTT. Translated, it gives CASSSARVDTEAFF.

V gene TRBV18 combines with J gene TRBJ2-7, with 8 bases matching TRBD2. The CDR3 spans 16 residues. CDR1 and CDR2 from the germline V gene are KGHSH and LQKENI. V lost 0 bases to trimming and J lost 2 bases; unmatched junction nucleotides: 6. CDR3 amino acids: CASSPPSRGGAYEQYF. The CDR3 nucleotides read TGTGCCAGCTCACCACCGAGTCGGGGGGGGGCCTACGAGCAGTACTTC.

V and J are TRBV19 and TRBJ2-2; no reliable D call. This CDR3 contains 15 residues. In germline, CDR1 is LNHDA, CDR2 SQIVND (reference sequence). The ends were cut back, 4 bases at V and 6 bases at J, with 15 bases in the middle. CDR3 amino acids: CASSTTIVIPGELFF. The CDR3 DNA sequence: TGTGCCAGTAGTACCACGATAGTTATCCCCGGGGAGCTGTTTTTT.

The chain links TRBV19 to TRBJ2-1; 8 bases align to TRBD2. Germline-derived CDR1 and CDR2 are LNHDA and SQIVND (reference sequence). The CDR3 length is 15 residues. Trimming removed 5 bases from V and 6 bases from J; junction bases left unmatched: 9. The CDR3 is CASSAGTRGVNEQFF. The CDR3, as DNA: TGTGCCAGTAGTGCCGGGACTAGGGGCGTCAATGAGCAGTTCTTC.

The chain links TRBV9 to TRBJ2-3, with unresolved D. The CDR3 length is 13 residues. The V and J ends lost 4 bases and 0 bases respectively, with 6 bases between them. In germline, CDR1 is SGDLS, CDR2 YYNGEE. The CDR3 DNA reads TGTGCCAGCAGCCGAGCGAGCACAGATACGCAGTATTTT. It specifies CASSRASTDTQYF.

This chain connects TRBV13 to TRBJ1-5, with D maybe TRBD1 (6 bases). Germline V gives CDR1 PRHDT, CDR2 FYEKMQ (reference sequence). Trimming took 5 bases from V and 5 from J, leaving 16 bases between them. The CDR3 consists of 15 residues. CDR3 region: CASSTRGGADQPQHF. The CDR3 DNA reads as TGTGCCAGCAGCACTAGGGGGGGCGCCGATCAGCCCCAGCATTTT.

The chain carries TRBV29-1 and TRBJ2-5, with 7 nucleotides matching TRBD2. Germline-derived CDR1 and CDR2 are SQVTM and ANQGSEA. The CDR3 is 14 amino acids. J lost 5 bases, V lost 7 bases, and 13 bases had no gene match. The chain's CDR3 is CSAKGRGSFETQYF. CDR3 sequence (DNA): TGCAGCGCAAAAGGGCGGGGGAGTTTTGAGACCCAGTACTTC. The whole variable domain, filled in from reference TRBV29-1 and TRBJ2-5, reads SAVISQKPSRDICQRGTSLTIQCQVDSQVTMMFWYRQQPGQSLTLIATANQGSEATYESGFVIDKFPISRPNLTFSTLTVSNMSPEDSSIYLCSAKGRGSFETQYFGPGTRLLVL.

The chain uses TRBV27 and TRBJ1-1, with D possibly matching TRBD1 (6 bases). Germline V gene data show CDR1 as MNHEY and CDR2 as SMNVEV (reference sequence). The CDR3 loop spans 14 amino acids. The V end was cut by 5 bases, the J end by 6 bases, with 16 bases between. DNA of the CDR3: TGTGCCAGCAGTCCCAGGGGAGAGTGGGCTGAAGCTTTCTTT. Protein: CASSPRGEWAEAFF.

The chain carries TRBV29-1 and TRBJ2-3, with D possibly matching TRBD2 (5 bases). Germline V CDR1 and CDR2: SQVTM, ANQGSEA. The CDR3 is 16 amino acids. V was pared by 3 bases and J by 0 bases, with 16 bases between. DNA for the CDR3: TGCAGCGTTGATAGCTGGGCTAGCCCTAGCACAGATACGCAGTATTTT. Its translation is CSVDSWASPSTDTQYF.

J is TRBJ2-5 and V is TRBV28; D is unresolved. The CDR3 is made up of 14 amino acids. Germline lookup yields CDR1 MDHEN and CDR2 SYDVKM. V lost 3 bases to trimming and J lost 1 base, with 9 bases between them. The CDR3 DNA reads TGTGCCAGCAGTTTGGGCAGGCGCCAAGAGACCCAGTACTTC. Its protein is CASSLGRRQETQYF.